The source of this T cell receptor beta chain is a study of T cell responses to AZD1222 COVID-19 vaccine. Study observations and caveats: A mostly white British donor set with more females was recruited, and clonal diversity was possibly underestimated. Reportedly, nearly half of unique spike TCRs recognized epitopes outside B.1.351/B.1.1.7 mutations. In all cases, repertoires were sampled only after the peak T cell response.

J lost 3 bases, V lost 6 bases, and 2 bases had no gene match. The CDR3 runs to 12 residues. CDR1 is MDHEN and CDR2 is SYDVKM in the germline V gene. On this clone: Its antigen is currently unknown.

Assay: immunoSEQ multiplex PCR; the TCRdb copy retains only in-frame clones and omits some. The profile covers some 200,000 clones, with roughly 92% appearing a single time and around 3.6% taken by the ten largest. The sample here was peripheral blood, taken 28 days after the second dose of the MenACWY control vaccine. The J gene is TRBJ2-7, the V gene TRBV28, with TRBD1 matching over 7 bases. The receptor was isolated from an adult who received the MenACWY meningococcal vaccine as a control. The CDR3 here is CASRDRVYEQYF. CDR3 DNA: TGTGCCAGCAGAGACAGGGTCTACGAGCAGTACTTC.